This T cell receptor beta chain was captured by sequencing in a study of blood T cell repertoires in COVID-19. Study details: Nucleic acid was either cDNA or gDNA, and it came from T cells, B-cell-depleted T cells, or PBMCs.

Looked up from germline, CDR1 is LNHNV and CDR2 is YYDKDF (reference sequence). V shed 0 bases and J 7 bases; nucleotides not matched to a gene: 9. The CDR3 loop spans 16 amino acids. Original data processing: Amplification from reference gene primers served as the basis for estimated nucleated cell counts. Assay used: immunoSEQ multiplex PCR; TCRdb lists only in-frame clones, some missing. Clone size and V and J calls were adopted from that table, with D and trimming inferred from the DNA. This table holds 160,000 or so clones, approximately 80% found once. Sequencing was done on a sample of peripheral blood. The sequence was obtained from a human donor in a cohort sampled during active COVID-19. The rearrangement links TRBV15 to TRBJ2-7; 10 bases are a match to TRBD2. In DNA form, the CDR3 reads TGTGCCACCAGCAGAGATGAGTTAGCGGGAGGTCTGGAGCAGTACTTC. It specifies CATSRDELAGGLEQYF.